Sequencing of this TCR beta chain was carried out in a study of blood T cells in healthy people across ages (dated by TCRdb to 2013 to 2016). At the level of the whole study: Template switching captured roughly one uniquely barcoded TCR beta cDNA molecule per two T cells in model experiments. The study measured age-related changes in TCR beta repertoire diversity using deep sequencing normalized with unique cDNA molecular identifiers. Four age groups were formed from the donors: young (average approximately 15 years), middle-aged (approximately 40), aged (roughly 56) and long-lived (82). For two donors (one aged 18 to 29 and one aged 80 or older), the study analyzed two additional independent replicas of 1 million unique cDNA reads from the same blood draw.

The roughly 39 donors, aged about 6 to 95 years, were systemically healthy Caucasian individuals from Russia. Approximately 9.3 milliliters of peripheral blood were drawn from each donor into EDTA-treated Vacutainer tubes. Ficoll-Paque density-gradient centrifugation was used to isolate PBMCs, with at least 7 million per sample. Total RNA, at least 5 micrograms per sample, was extracted from PBMCs with Trizol reagent. The percentages of naive CD45RAhigh/CD27high T cells were determined by flow cytometry on a PBMC aliquot from every donor. Its CDR3 holds 16 amino acids, cysteine through phenylalanine. CDR3 DNA only is kept here, 48 bases in frame from base 1. From the germline V gene, CDR1 is MNHEY and CDR2 is SVGAGI. The germline V end is reduced by 4 bases and the J end by 3 bases; junction bases left unmatched: 9. Results the study describes overall, beyond this receptor: The percentage of naive T cells measured by flow cytometry correlated strongly with observed TCR beta diversity. Compared with the aged group, more naive CD4+ T cells, fewer expanded clones and increased TCR diversity were shown by the long-lived group, suggesting age selection. As age increased, observed TCR beta diversity per million T cells dropped in a roughly linear way, and a significant reduction was already evident by age 40. Estimates of total diversity based on one million sequenced T cells were regarded as lower bounds and as underestimates. Donor CMV infection status was unknown, potentially confounding age-related changes in expanded clonotypes. Bulk unsorted PBMC profiling prevented conclusive comparison of naive and antigen-experienced compartments.

As concerns this clonotype: Its antigen has not been determined. Nothing much larger sits one base from this clone, and base qualities are not available.

Library preparation was by 5' RACE. Reads for this sample came from an Illumina HiSeq 2500. A second 7 to 11 cycle PCR used a sample-barcoded 5' primer and a J-beta primer mix. A unique molecular identifier was introduced onto each TCR beta cDNA molecule by a template-switch 5' adaptor carrying 12 random nucleotides. At least 3 million CDR3-containing paired-end reads were obtained from each sample. All of the RNA was converted into first-strand cDNA using the Mint cDNA synthesis kit, with a TRBC-specific oligonucleotide serving as the primer. After uracil-DNA glycosylase treatment, a first 18-cycle PCR used universal primers M1SS and BC2_uni_R on all cDNA. The study's processing was this. For normalization, 1 million high-quality reads, each with a distinct molecular identifier, were randomly selected from each sample. Reads with shared molecular identifiers were discarded instead of being binned into consensus sequences. CDR3 identification, clonotype clustering and error correction used MiTCR with a Q25 quality threshold and the strictest error-elimination algorithm. A nonparametric unseen species model with Euler transformation was used to estimate lower-bound total TCR beta diversity. Through fastp at Q25 and MiXCR, TCRdb rebuilt clones from the public reads, retaining in-frame beta chains. Rows are unified per CDR3 protein, each entry keeping the most common DNA and genes. The V and J calls here are based on TCRdb, not the publication. The sample profile shows roughly 800,000 distinct CDR3 sequences; 20% to 25% of them were found once. The ten largest clonotypes hold approximately 4% of the sample.

These data were also reused for a study on T cells of mothers and their children. That second publication adds: The donors were nine systemically healthy Caucasian individuals, made up of three mothers and their six children. cDNA synthesis consumed the entire amount of extracted RNA, loaded at 1.5 ug RNA in each 15 ul reaction. In the second PCR, the M1S primer introduced both the sample barcodes and 2-4 random nucleotides. Over 8.5 million TCR beta CDR3 reads came from each mother, compared with some 3 million reads from each child. Thymic selection similarly shapes TCR recombination output in related and unrelated pairs, with minor effect from inherited differences. Normalized repertoire overlap was always found to be slightly, but never significantly, higher in related mother-child pairs than in unrelated mother-child pairs. With a sensitivity of about 100 clones per million clonotypes, no persistent microchimeric T cell clones were detected. Deep NGS was used in the study to compare the TCR beta repertoires of mothers and children and to look for features that separate related mother-child pairs from unrelated individuals. Mothers averaged roughly 40 +/- 4 years of age and children averaged around 10 +/- 4 years. After adapter ligation was performed with NEBNext reagents, the libraries were sequenced on an Illumina HiSeq 2000 with 100+100 nt paired-end reads. To prevent cross-contamination, the mother and child libraries were prepared one month apart and sequenced in separate runs. For each donor, somewhere between roughly 500,000 and 2,100,000 distinct TCR beta clonotypes were identified. Naive TCR beta clonotypes were estimated from low-frequency clonotypes matched to each donor's FACS-determined naive share, without sorting.

Sequenced input: blood. The clonotype originates from a boy aged 5-17 years in good health. The chain is encoded by TRBV6-5 joined to TRBJ2-3, with TRBD2 matching 8 junction bases. The sequence in DNA is TGTGCCAGCAGTTTCCCGAGTAGCGGGGCTACAGATACGCAGTATTTT. Its coded protein is CASSFPSSGATDTQYF.